Below are 15 T cell receptor beta chains sequenced from a single sample in a study of CD8 T cells in ankylosing spondylitis. General study results and limits: What appeared characteristic of ankylosing spondylitis blood was a TCR beta motif of fewer than ten highly homologous variants.

These receptors lack a known antigen. Each CDR3 protein gets one entry after TCRdb re-called the 5' RACE reads with MiXCR. The top ten clones hold 12% to 15% of a sample with about 210,000 distinct CDR3 sequences, around 6.6% of them seen once. The specimen sequenced was blood, either unsorted or a sorted T cell fraction (not recorded which). All receptors derive from a male donor with ankylosing spondylitis.

The chain is built from TRBV12-3 or TRBV12-4 and TRBJ2-1; a weak D match, TRBD2 (6 bases). The ends were cut back, 4 bases at V and 9 bases at J, with 10 bases in the middle. CDR3 length: 12 amino acids. CDR3 sequence: CASSWTMREQFF. The CDR3 nucleotides are TGTGCCAGCAGTTGGACTATGCGTGAGCAGTTCTTC.

This chain connects TRBV18 to TRBJ2-3; D perhaps matches TRBD1 (6 bases). CDR1 KGHSH and CDR2 LQKENI come from the germline V gene. The germline V and J ends were trimmed by 4 bases and 7 bases, with 18 bases remaining between them. This CDR3 has 15 amino acids. As DNA, the CDR3 is TGTGCCAGCTCACTGACCACAGGGATTACAAATACGCAGTATTTT. Amino acids: CASSLTTGITNTQYF.

This clonotype showed up many times. The rearrangement joins TRBV15 to TRBJ2-3; D possibly uses TRBD1 or TRBD2 (5 bases each). V lost 1 base, J lost 2 bases, and 10 bases lay in between. The length of the CDR3 is 15 residues. CDR1 and CDR2 from the germline V gene are LNHNV and YYDKDF (reference sequence). The chain's CDR3 is CATSRVGVPTDTQYF. The CDR3 bases are TGTGCCACCAGCAGAGTGGGGGTCCCCACAGATACGCAGTATTTT.

The J gene is TRBJ2-3, the V gene TRBV14; possibly TRBD2 for D (5 bases). CDR1 SGHDN and CDR2 FVKESK come from the germline V gene. Trimming removed 1 base at V and 1 base at J, with 12 bases between. The CDR3 is 16 amino acids. CDR3 in amino acids: CASSQAREWGTDTQYF. CDR3 bases: TGTGCCAGCAGCCAAGCGAGGGAGTGGGGCACAGATACGCAGTATTTT.

This clonotype was detected ten times or more. The rearrangement joins TRBV29-1 to TRBJ2-1; TRBD2 matches at 9 bases. Germline CDR1 is SQVTM and CDR2 is ANQGSEA. V was clipped by 6 bases and J by 7 bases; unmatched bases: 7. This CDR3 is built from 13 residues. CDR3 protein: CSVPSGTINEQFF. In DNA, the CDR3 is TGCAGCGTCCCTAGCGGGACTATAAATGAGCAGTTCTTC.

This clonotype was recorded at least ten times. J is TRBJ2-7 and V is TRBV7-9; weak D call: TRBD1 (6 bases). The germline V gene encodes CDR1 SEHNR and CDR2 FQNEAQ (reference sequence). The V and J ends lost 3 bases and 2 bases respectively, with 11 bases between them. This CDR3 has 14 residues. The CDR3 DNA sequence: TGTGCCAGCAGCTTTAAACAGGGTACCTACGAGCAGTACTTC. This codes for CASSFKQGTYEQYF.

This clonotype was recorded many times. The genes are TRBV5-5 and TRBJ1-1, with unresolved D. Deletions cut 4 bases from V and 8 bases from J, with 18 bases between. The CDR3 is 14 amino acids. CDR1 SGHKS and CDR2 YYEKEE come from the germline V gene (reference sequence). CDR3 nucleotides: TGTGCCAGCAGCACGGCCAGCTTTTATAGCGAAGCTTTCTTT. Translating it yields CASSTASFYSEAFF.

This clonotype was seen many times. This CDR3 reads CASSPREGVNSPLHF. The CDR3 DNA follows: TGTGCCAGCAGCCCCAGGGAGGGAGTTAATTCACCCCTCCACTTT. The V call is TRBV7-9, the J call TRBJ1-6, with D perhaps matching TRBD1 (5 bases). The V and J ends lost 5 bases and 6 bases respectively, with 14 bases between them. The CDR3 totals 15 residues. CDR1 and CDR2 from the germline V gene are SEHNR and FQNEAQ (reference sequence).

The chain is built from TRBV11-2 and TRBJ2-6, with D perhaps matching TRBD2 (7 bases). CDR3 length: 19 residues. The germline V gene has CDR1 SGHAT and CDR2 FQNNGV. With 5 bases removed from V and 3 bases from J, the gap between germline ends came to 23 bases. CDR3: CASSPPGGHPPLGANVLTF. The CDR3 nucleotides are TGTGCCAGCAGCCCCCCCGGGGGGCATCCCCCTCTTGGGGCCAACGTCCTGACTTTC.

This clonotype was detected many times. The rearrangement uses TRBV5-5 and TRBJ1-6; TRBD1 might be the D (6 bases). Trimming stripped 0 bases from V and 5 bases from J, with 12 bases between. Germline-derived CDR1 and CDR2 are SGHKS and YYEKEE (reference sequence). The CDR3 runs 16 residues. The CDR3, as DNA: TGTGCCAGCAGCTTGGAAGGAGGGGGGAATAATTCACCCCTCCACTTT. Its protein is CASSLEGGGNNSPLHF.

This clonotype came up many times. The chain is built from TRBV6-5 and TRBJ1-2; D call uncertain. The CDR3 is 16 residues long. Germline CDR1 MNHEY, CDR2 SVGAGI. V was clipped by 2 bases and J by 4 bases, with 17 bases between them. The CDR3, as DNA: TGTGCCAGCAGTTACACAAACCCTCAGGAAGGCTATGGCTACACCTTC. It codes for CASSYTNPQEGYGYTF.

This clonotype was counted at least ten times. This CDR3 is CATSRALYGTGRERETQYF. CDR3 in DNA: TGTGCCACCAGCAGAGCCTTATACGGGACAGGGAGAGAAAGAGAGACCCAGTACTTC. V usage is TRBV15 and J usage is TRBJ2-5; 9 bases are shared with TRBD1. The CDR3 loop spans 19 amino acids. CDR1 is LNHNV and CDR2 is YYDKDF in the germline V gene (reference sequence). V lost 1 base, J lost 4 bases, and 16 bases stayed unmatched.

The chain recombines TRBV12-3 or TRBV12-4 with TRBJ1-4; 7 nucleotides align to TRBD1. This CDR3 is built from 16 residues. With V trimmed by 2 bases and J by 6 bases, 9 bases remained unmatched. CDR3 residues: CASSLNRGDVDEKLFF. The CDR3 DNA is TGTGCCAGCAGTTTAAACAGGGGAGACGTTGATGAAAAACTGTTTTTT.

This clonotype appeared many times. The genes are TRBV4-1 and TRBJ2-1; 11 nucleotides align to TRBD2. Germline V lookup: CDR1 MGHRA, CDR2 YSYEKL. The CDR3 has 19 residues. Germline trimming cut 4 bases from V and 2 bases from J; bases unmatched to any gene: 13. In DNA form, the CDR3 reads TGCGCCAGCAGCCCAAGGGCTAGCGGGGGGTTAATCCCCTACAATGAGCAGTTCTTC. Its protein product is CASSPRASGGLIPYNEQFF.

This clonotype was counted at least ten times. The chain uses TRBV5-5 and TRBJ1-1; no clear D gene. V was trimmed by 2 bases and J by 1 base, leaving 9 bases between them. CDR3 length equals 14 residues. Germline assignment: CDR1 SGHKS and CDR2 YYEKEE (reference sequence). CDR3 nucleotides: TGTGCCAGCAGCTTCCTCCGAGGGAACACTGAAGCTTTCTTT. This translates into CASSFLRGNTEAFF.